This T cell receptor beta chain was sequenced in a study of blood T cells in healthy people across ages. Combining a sample-barcoded 5' primer with a J-beta primer mix, a second PCR ran for roughly 7 to 12 cycles. MiXCR, applied by TCRdb to the 5' RACE reads, yields one record per CDR3 protein. The sample carries around 2 million distinct CDR3 sequences, about two fifths recorded once. The table lists this clonotype with a few counts. The trim removed 5 bases at V and 2 bases at J, leaving 15 bases unmatched. The length of the CDR3 is 18 residues. Germline V CDR1 and CDR2: SGHAT, FQNNGV. The rearrangement links TRBV11-2 to TRBJ1-2; 9 bases agree with TRBD1. This TCR was recovered from a human donor in good health. Sequenced input: blood. Here the CDR3 reads CASSPRGQGGPENYGYTF. CDR3 coding DNA: TGTGCCAGCAGCCCTAGGGGACAGGGAGGCCCTGAAAACTATGGCTACACCTTC.